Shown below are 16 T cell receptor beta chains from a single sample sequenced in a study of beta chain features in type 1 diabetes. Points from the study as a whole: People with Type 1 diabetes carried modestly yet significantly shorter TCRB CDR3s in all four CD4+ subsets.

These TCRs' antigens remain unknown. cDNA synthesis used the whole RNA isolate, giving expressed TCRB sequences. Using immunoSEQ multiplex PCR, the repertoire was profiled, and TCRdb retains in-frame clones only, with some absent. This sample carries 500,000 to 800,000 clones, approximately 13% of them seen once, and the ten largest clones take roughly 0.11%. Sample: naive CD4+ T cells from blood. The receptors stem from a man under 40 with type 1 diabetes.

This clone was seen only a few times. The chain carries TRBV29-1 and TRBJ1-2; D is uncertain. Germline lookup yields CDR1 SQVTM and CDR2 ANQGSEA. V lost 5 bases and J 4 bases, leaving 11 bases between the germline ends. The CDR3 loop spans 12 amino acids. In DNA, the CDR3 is TGCAGCGTTCAGGTCTGGGGCTATGGCTACACCTTC. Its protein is CSVQVWGYGYTF. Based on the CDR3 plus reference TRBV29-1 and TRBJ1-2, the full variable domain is SAVISQKPSRDICQRGTSLTIQCQVDSQVTMMFWYRQQPGQSLTLIATANQGSEATYESGFVIDKFPISRPNLTFSTLTVSNMSPEDSSIYLCSVQVWGYGYTFGSGTRLTVV.

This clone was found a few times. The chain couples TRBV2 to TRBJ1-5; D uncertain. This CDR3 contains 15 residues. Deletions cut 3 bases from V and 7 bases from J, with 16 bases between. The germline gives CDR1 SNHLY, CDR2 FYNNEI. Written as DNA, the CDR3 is TGTGCCAGCAGTGATGACGGACTTGGGAGGCAGCCCCAGCATTTT. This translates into CASSDDGLGRQPQHF.

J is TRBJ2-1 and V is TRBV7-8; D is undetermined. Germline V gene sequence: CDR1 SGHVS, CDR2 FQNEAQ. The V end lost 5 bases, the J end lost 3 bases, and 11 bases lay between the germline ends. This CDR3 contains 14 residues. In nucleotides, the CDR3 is TGTGCCAGCAGCCCTTTTAACGGCTACAATGAGCAGTTCTTC. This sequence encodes CASSPFNGYNEQFF. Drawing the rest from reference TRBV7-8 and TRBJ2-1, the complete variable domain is GAGVSQSPRYKVAKRGQDVALRCDPISGHVSLFWYQQALGQGPEFLTYFQNEAQLDKSGLPSDRFFAERPEGSVSTLKIQRTQQEDSAVYLCASSPFNGYNEQFFGPGTRLTVL.

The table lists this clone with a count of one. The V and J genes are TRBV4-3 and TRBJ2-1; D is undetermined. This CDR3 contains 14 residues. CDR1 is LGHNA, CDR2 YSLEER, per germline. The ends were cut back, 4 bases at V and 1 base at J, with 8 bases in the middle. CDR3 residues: CASSPLGSYNEQFF. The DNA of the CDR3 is TGCGCCAGCAGCCCCCTTGGATCCTACAATGAGCAGTTCTTC.

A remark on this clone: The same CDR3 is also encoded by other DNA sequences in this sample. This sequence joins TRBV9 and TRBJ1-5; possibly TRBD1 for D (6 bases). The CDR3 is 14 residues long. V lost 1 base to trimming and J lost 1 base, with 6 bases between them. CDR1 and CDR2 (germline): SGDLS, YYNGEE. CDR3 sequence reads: CASSVQGSNQPQHF. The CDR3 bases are TGTGCCAGCAGCGTACAGGGGAGCAATCAGCCCCAGCATTTT.

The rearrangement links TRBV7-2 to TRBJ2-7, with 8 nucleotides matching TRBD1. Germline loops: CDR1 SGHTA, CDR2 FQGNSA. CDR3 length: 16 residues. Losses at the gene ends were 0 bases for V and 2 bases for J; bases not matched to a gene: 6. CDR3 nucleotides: TGTGCCAGCAGCTTAGCTGTCGGACAGGGTGCCTACGAGCAGTACTTC. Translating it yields CASSLAVGQGAYEQYF.

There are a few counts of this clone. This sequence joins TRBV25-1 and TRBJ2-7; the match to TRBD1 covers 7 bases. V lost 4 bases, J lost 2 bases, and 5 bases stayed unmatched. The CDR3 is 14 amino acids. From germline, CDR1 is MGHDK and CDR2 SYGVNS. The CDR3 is CASSGDSFAYEQYF. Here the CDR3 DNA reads TGTGCCAGCAGTGGGGACAGCTTTGCCTACGAGCAGTACTTC.

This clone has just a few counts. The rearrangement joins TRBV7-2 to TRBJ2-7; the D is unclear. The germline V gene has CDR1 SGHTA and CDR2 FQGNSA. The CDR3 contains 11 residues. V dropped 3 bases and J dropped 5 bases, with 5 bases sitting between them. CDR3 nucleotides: TGTGCCAGCAGCTTCAGTCACGAGCAGTACTTC. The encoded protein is CASSFSHEQYF.

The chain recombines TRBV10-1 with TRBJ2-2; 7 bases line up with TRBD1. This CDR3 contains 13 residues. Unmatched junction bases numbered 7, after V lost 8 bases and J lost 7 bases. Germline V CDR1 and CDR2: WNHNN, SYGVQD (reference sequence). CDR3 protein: CASQGTEFGELFF. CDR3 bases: TGCGCCAGCCAAGGGACAGAGTTCGGGGAGCTGTTTTTT.

The CDR3 coding sequence is TGTGCCAGCAGGAGAGAGGACACCCATAATGAAAAACTGTTTTTT. Translating gives CASRREDTHNEKLFF. The chain carries TRBV2 and TRBJ1-4; D possibly corresponds to TRBD1 (5 bases). V lost 6 bases and J 4 bases, leaving 15 bases between the germline ends. Germline V CDR1 and CDR2: SNHLY, FYNNEI. The length of the CDR3 is 15 residues.

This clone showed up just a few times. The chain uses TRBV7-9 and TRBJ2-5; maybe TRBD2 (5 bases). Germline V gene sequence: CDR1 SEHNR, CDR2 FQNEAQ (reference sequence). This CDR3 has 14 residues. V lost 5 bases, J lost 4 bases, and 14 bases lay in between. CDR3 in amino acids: CASSKPGLGETQYF. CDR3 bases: TGTGCCAGCAGCAAGCCCGGACTGGGAGAGACCCAGTACTTC.

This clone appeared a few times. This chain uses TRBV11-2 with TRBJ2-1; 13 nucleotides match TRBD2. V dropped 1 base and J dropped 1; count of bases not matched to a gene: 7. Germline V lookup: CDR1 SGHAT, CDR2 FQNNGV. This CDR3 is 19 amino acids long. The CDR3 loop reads CASSLVGTSGALSYNEQFF. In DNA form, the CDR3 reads TGTGCCAGCAGCTTAGTCGGGACTAGCGGGGCGCTATCCTACAATGAGCAGTTCTTC.

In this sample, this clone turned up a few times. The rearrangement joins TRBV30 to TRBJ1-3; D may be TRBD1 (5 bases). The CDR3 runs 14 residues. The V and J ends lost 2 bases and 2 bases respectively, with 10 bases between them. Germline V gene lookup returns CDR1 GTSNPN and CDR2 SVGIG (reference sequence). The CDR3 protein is CAWSPGTTGNTIYF. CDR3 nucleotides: TGTGCCTGGAGTCCGGGGACTACTGGAAACACCATATATTTT.

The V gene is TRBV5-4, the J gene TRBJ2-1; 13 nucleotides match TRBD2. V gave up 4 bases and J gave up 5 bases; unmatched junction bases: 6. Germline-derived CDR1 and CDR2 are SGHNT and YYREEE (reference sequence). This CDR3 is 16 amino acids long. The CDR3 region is CASSDRTSGSNNEQFF. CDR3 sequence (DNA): TGTGCCAGCAGCGACAGGACTAGCGGGAGCAACAATGAGCAGTTCTTC.

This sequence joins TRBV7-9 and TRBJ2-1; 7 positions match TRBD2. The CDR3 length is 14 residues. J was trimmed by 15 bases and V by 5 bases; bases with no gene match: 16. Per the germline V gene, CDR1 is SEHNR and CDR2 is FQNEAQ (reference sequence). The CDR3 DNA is TGTGCCAGCAGCAACCCCGCCCAGGGACTAATGGGGTTCTTC. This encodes CASSNPAQGLMGFF.

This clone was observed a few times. CDR3 sequence: CASGLIGGQINQPQHF. CDR3 bases: TGTGCCAGCGGCCTCATTGGTGGGCAAATCAATCAGCCCCAGCATTTT. The rearrangement joins TRBV27 to TRBJ1-5; no firm D call. CDR1 and CDR2 from the germline V gene are MNHEY and SMNVEV (reference sequence). The V and J ends lost 8 bases and 3 bases respectively, with 20 bases between them. The CDR3 is 16 residues long.